This TCR beta chain was sequenced during a study of T-cell reconstitution after alpha-beta-depleted transplantation in children. Overall study findings and caveats: Certain patients had high TCRbeta diversity at day 60, and it came from recipient T cells and thymic progenitors that survived. Several hundred expanded graft clones reportedly gave rise to the alpha-beta T cells present about two months after transplant.

During its preparation, the TCRbeta library received unique molecular identifiers. TCRdb re-derived calls from the PCR reads in MiXCR, one entry per CDR3 protein. The table records hundreds of thousands of distinct CDR3 sequences, roughly 14% of them present only once. The V gene's germline CDR1 is DFQATT and CDR2 SNEGSKA (reference sequence). CDR3 size: 14 residues. With V trimmed by 6 bases and J by 5 bases, 13 bases remained unmatched. This clonotype was counted ten times or more. The antigen is not known. The TCR was taken from a girl aged 2 to 10 with congenital amegakaryocytic thrombocytopenia, due to receive a stem cell transplant. Sequenced material: PBMCs, taken before TCRalphabeta/CD19-depleted stem cell transplant. This sequence joins TRBV20-1 and TRBJ2-7; 7 bases agree with TRBD2. CDR3 in amino acids: CSALRAGVVNEQYF. In DNA, the CDR3 is TGCAGTGCCCTCCGGGCGGGAGTTGTGAACGAGCAGTACTTC.